These 31 T cell receptor beta chains came from one sample sequenced in a study of OX40 agonist ivuxolimab in advanced cancers. The data were produced by immunoSEQ multiplex PCR, yet TCRdb's version contains in-frame clones alone and is incomplete. The sample shows 30,000 or so clones, over 60% of them seen only once. Sample: CD4+ or CD8+ T cells sorted from blood, taken in a trial of the OX40 agonist ivuxolimab. The receptors come from an adult with an advanced solid tumor such as melanoma, head and neck, liver or kidney cancer.

This clone was recorded only once. The chain recombines TRBV7-9 with TRBJ2-2; possibly TRBD1 or TRBD2 for D (5 bases each). This CDR3 has 14 amino acids. Germline V gives CDR1 SEHNR, CDR2 FQNEAQ (reference sequence). Trimming shortened V by 5 bases and J by 6 bases, and 13 bases separated the two germline ends. The CDR3 reads CASSQNRDAGELFF. The DNA of the CDR3 is TGTGCCAGCAGCCAGAACCGGGACGCCGGGGAGCTGTTTTTT.

The V and J genes are TRBV19 and TRBJ2-2; no clear D. CDR1 and CDR2 from the germline V gene are LNHDA and SQIVND (reference sequence). The CDR3 is 15 amino acids. Trimming pared 1 base from V and 0 bases from J, leaving 6 bases between. The CDR3 nucleotides read TGTGCCAGTAGTATAGGGCCGGCGAACACCGGGGAGCTGTTTTTT. This gives the protein CASSIGPANTGELFF.

The gene calls are TRBV10-2 and TRBJ1-1; D remains ambiguous. CDR3 length: 14 residues. The V end was cut by 4 bases, the J end by 0 bases, with 9 bases between. CDR1 is WSHSY and CDR2 is SAAADI in the germline V gene. CDR3: CASSGRSLNTEAFF. In nucleotides, the CDR3 is TGCGCCAGCAGTGGACGTTCCCTGAACACTGAAGCTTTCTTT.

The chain links TRBV6-1 to TRBJ2-3, with 8 bases aligning to TRBD2. Trimming at V came to 2 bases and at J to 4 bases, leaving 14 bases not matched to a gene. Germline V gene lookup returns CDR1 MNHNS and CDR2 SASEGT. The CDR3 spans 18 residues. CDR3 sequence reads: CASSEIGGLGEVADTQYF. CDR3 in DNA: TGTGCCAGCAGTGAAATCGGGGGACTAGGGGAGGTTGCAGATACGCAGTATTTT.

V and J are TRBV14 and TRBJ1-4; tentative D call: TRBD1 (5 bases). Germline CDR1 is SGHDN and CDR2 is FVKESK. The CDR3 loop spans 15 amino acids. Trimming shortened V by 1 base and J by 6 bases, and 12 bases separated the two germline ends. The CDR3 is CASSQGQGRYEKLFF. CDR3 nucleotides: TGTGCCAGCAGCCAAGGGCAGGGTCGTTATGAAAAACTGTTTTTT.

The gene calls are TRBV13 and TRBJ1-2; 8 bases are a match to TRBD1. The V and J ends lost 5 bases and 2 bases, in that order; junction bases with no gene match: 7. CDR1 PRHDT and CDR2 FYEKMQ come from the germline V gene (reference sequence). This CDR3 is 15 amino acids long. The CDR3 sequence: CASSTRTGRNYGYTF. CDR3 in DNA: TGTGCCAGCAGCACTAGGACAGGGAGGAACTATGGCTACACCTTC. The complete variable domain, with remaining parts taken from reference TRBV13 and TRBJ1-2, reads AAGVIQSPRHLIKEKRETATLKCYPIPRHDTVYWYQQGPGQDPQFLISFYEKMQSDKGSIPDRFSAQQFSDYHSELNMSSLELGDSALYFCASSTRTGRNYGYTFGSGTRLTVV.

The chain combines TRBV6-1 with TRBJ2-7; D may match TRBD1 or TRBD2 (5 bases each). This CDR3 region has 12 residues. The germline CDR1 and CDR2 sequences are MNHNS and SASEGT. V was shortened by 2 bases and J by 7 bases, with 9 bases between the two germline ends. CDR3 region: CASSENGGEQYF. In nucleotides, the CDR3 is TGTGCCAGCAGTGAAAATGGGGGAGAGCAGTACTTC.

CDR3 region: CAISESGGSGANVLTF. The CDR3 nucleotides are TGTGCCATCAGTGAGTCTGGCGGGTCCGGGGCCAACGTCCTGACTTTC. V is TRBV10-3 and J is TRBJ2-6; D perhaps matches TRBD2 (5 bases). V lost 0 bases, J lost 4 bases, and 10 bases lay in between. CDR1 is ENHRY, CDR2 SYGVKD, per germline. CDR3 length: 16 residues.

This clone showed up just a few times. This chain joins TRBV2 and TRBJ1-6; 7 bases fit TRBD1. Trimming took 8 bases from V and 13 from J; bases not matched to a gene: 5. Germline V lookup: CDR1 SNHLY, CDR2 FYNNEI. CDR3 length: 11 residues. CDR3 DNA sequence: TGTGCCAGCCGGGACAGTCGCCCCCTCCACTTT. Translated: CASRDSRPLHF.

The chain couples TRBV19 to TRBJ2-1; the match to TRBD2 covers 11 bases. The germline gives CDR1 LNHDA, CDR2 SQIVND (reference sequence). The V gene end was trimmed by 4 bases and the J gene end by 14 bases; junction bases not matched to a gene: 10. This CDR3 comprises 14 residues. CDR3 in DNA: TGTGCCAGTAGTACCGGGACTAGCGGAAGACGGGAGTTCTTC. Translating gives CASSTGTSGRREFF.

The table lists this clone with a few counts. V and J are TRBV19 and TRBJ2-5, with D tentatively TRBD2 (5 bases). The CDR3 extends over 16 amino acids. V lost 7 bases, J lost 4 bases, and 22 bases lay in between. Germline V gene lookup returns CDR1 LNHDA and CDR2 SQIVND (reference sequence). The CDR3 sequence is CASTKGAARVGETQYF. Written as DNA, the CDR3 is TGTGCCAGTACCAAGGGAGCAGCCCGGGTTGGAGAGACCCAGTACTTC. Full variable domain (rest looked up from reference TRBV19 and TRBJ2-5): DGGITQSPKYLFRKEGQNVTLSCEQNLNHDAMYWYRQDPGQGLRLIYYSQIVNDFQKGDIAEGYSVSREKKESFPLTVTSAQKNPTAFYLCASTKGAARVGETQYFGPGTRLLVL.

This sequence joins TRBV5-1 and TRBJ2-3, with D uncertain. Germline V gene sequence: CDR1 SGHRS, CDR2 YFSETQ. V was trimmed by 0 bases and J by 7 bases, leaving 6 bases between them. The CDR3 is 12 amino acids. DNA for the CDR3: TGCGCCAGCAGCTTGGAAAAAAATACGCAGTATTTT. This encodes CASSLEKNTQYF.

The chain employs TRBV30 and TRBJ2-3; 9 bases are a match to TRBD1. CDR1 and CDR2 from the germline V gene are GTSNPN and SVGIG (reference sequence). The CDR3 has 17 residues. V shed 3 bases and J 2 bases; nucleotides not matched to a gene: 12. DNA for the CDR3: TGTGCCTGGAGCCCAAGATGGGGACAGGGAGTCACAGATACGCAGTATTTT. Translated: CAWSPRWGQGVTDTQYF.

This clone was counted once. The V gene is TRBV28, the J gene TRBJ2-7, with D possibly TRBD2 on 6 matching bases. The V end lost 2 bases, the J end lost 3 bases, and 14 bases lay between the germline ends. The CDR3 spans 15 residues. Germline loops: CDR1 MDHEN, CDR2 SYDVKM. The CDR3 reads CASSLSGGIIYEQYF. The CDR3 region has the DNA TGTGCCAGCAGTTTAAGTGGAGGGATAATCTACGAGCAGTACTTC.

The gene calls are TRBV2 and TRBJ2-7, with unresolved D. Trimming shortened V by 6 bases and J by 4 bases, and 7 bases separated the two germline ends. CDR3 length: 11 residues. Per the germline V gene, CDR1 is SNHLY and CDR2 is FYNNEI. The CDR3 spells CASRELYEQYF. The CDR3 nucleotides are TGTGCCAGCAGGGAACTTTACGAGCAGTACTTC.

The chain is built from TRBV2 and TRBJ2-2; D gene ambiguous. V lost 3 bases to trimming and J lost 6 bases, with 2 bases between them. CDR1 is SNHLY and CDR2 is FYNNEI in the germline V gene. The CDR3 sequence is 11 residues long. In DNA form, the CDR3 reads TGTGCCAGCAGTGACCCCGGGGAGCTGTTTTTT. Its translation is CASSDPGELFF.

V and J are TRBV5-1 and TRBJ1-3; unclear D gene. The CDR3 has 14 amino acids. Germline V lookup: CDR1 SGHRS, CDR2 YFSETQ. Trimming stripped 0 bases from V and 3 bases from J, with 7 bases between. The chain's CDR3 is CASSLATDGNTIYF. In nucleotides, the CDR3 is TGCGCCAGCAGCTTGGCCACGGATGGAAACACCATATATTTT.

The rearrangement joins TRBV2 to TRBJ1-5; D is undetermined. The germline V gene encodes CDR1 SNHLY and CDR2 FYNNEI. The V end lost 6 bases, the J end lost 0 bases, and 6 bases lay between the germline ends. This CDR3 is 13 amino acids long. CDR3 DNA: TGTGCCAGCAGCTTTTATAGCAATCAGCCCCAGCATTTT. The encoded protein is CASSFYSNQPQHF.

In its sample, this clone was seen once. V gene TRBV5-1 combines with J gene TRBJ1-6; 8 bases align to TRBD1. J lost 10 bases, V lost 2 bases, and 8 bases had no gene match. The CDR3 extends over 15 amino acids. CDR1 and CDR2 from the germline V gene are SGHRS and YFSETQ. The CDR3, as DNA: TGCGCCAGCAGCTTTCGTGACAGGGGTGCGTCACCCCTCCACTTT. It is translated as CASSFRDRGASPLHF.

The J gene is TRBJ2-7, the V gene TRBV28; D is ambiguous. The V and J ends lost 5 bases and 7 bases respectively, with 9 bases between them. Germline assignment: CDR1 MDHEN and CDR2 SYDVKM. The CDR3 is 11 residues long. Here the CDR3 DNA reads TGTGCCAGCAGTCGGCTTAGTGAGCAGTACTTC. Its translation: CASSRLSEQYF.

The V and J genes are TRBV11-2 and TRBJ2-1; TRBD1 or TRBD2 may be the D gene (6 bases each). CDR3 length: 15 residues. Germline V CDR1 and CDR2: SGHAT, FQNNGV. V shed 6 bases and J shed 6 bases, with 18 bases lying between them. The CDR3 reads CASSEVGGFSNEQFF. CDR3 nucleotides: TGTGCCAGCAGTGAAGTAGGGGGGTTCAGCAATGAGCAGTTCTTC. The full variable domain, completed using reference TRBV11-2 and TRBJ2-1, is EAGVAQSPRYKIIEKRQSVAFWCNPISGHATLYWYQQILGQGPKLLIQFQNNGVVDDSQLPKDRFSAERLKGVDSTLKIQPAKLEDSAVYLCASSEVGGFSNEQFFGPGTRLTVL.

The chain is built from TRBV5-4 and TRBJ2-3; no firm D call. V dropped 2 bases and J dropped 2 bases, with 0 bases sitting between them. The CDR3 spans 11 residues. Germline CDR1 is SGHNT and CDR2 is YYREEE (reference sequence). CDR3 in DNA: TGTGCCAGCAGCTTCACAGATACGCAGTATTTT. Protein sequence: CASSFTDTQYF.

The V call is TRBV5-1, the J call TRBJ1-2, with 8 bases lining up with TRBD1. CDR1 SGHRS and CDR2 YFSETQ come from the germline V gene. The trim removed 4 bases at V and 0 bases at J, leaving 5 bases unmatched. The CDR3 is 15 amino acids. CDR3 residues: CASSLQGASNYGYTF. Written as DNA, the CDR3 is TGCGCCAGCAGCCTCCAGGGGGCTTCTAACTATGGCTACACCTTC.

The chain recombines TRBV10-3 with TRBJ2-1; 8 nucleotides line up with TRBD1. CDR1 is ENHRY, CDR2 SYGVKD, per germline. V gave up 4 bases and J gave up 8 bases; unmatched junction bases: 13. This CDR3 comprises 16 residues. The chain's CDR3 is CAISVLGMTGEDEQFF. CDR3 DNA: TGTGCCATCAGTGTTTTGGGGATGACAGGGGAGGATGAGCAGTTCTTC.

This clone has just a few counts. This chain links TRBV14 with TRBJ1-1; no clear D. V was cut by 5 bases and J by 0 bases, with 7 bases left in between. Germline V CDR1 and CDR2: SGHDN, FVKESK. The CDR3 extends over 13 amino acids. In nucleotides, the CDR3 is TGTGCCAGCAGCTTTCATATGAACACTGAAGCTTTCTTT. The encoded protein is CASSFHMNTEAFF. Based on the CDR3 plus reference TRBV14 and TRBJ1-1, the full variable domain is EAGVTQFPSHSVIEKGQTVTLRCDPISGHDNLYWYRRVMGKEIKFLLHFVKESKQDESGMPNNRFLAERTGGTYSTLKVQPAELEDSGVYFCASSFHMNTEAFFGQGTRLTVV.

The chain couples TRBV7-2 to TRBJ1-4; D possibly corresponds to TRBD1 (5 bases). Per the germline V gene, CDR1 is SGHTA and CDR2 is FQGNSA. The CDR3 is 15 residues long. Trimming pared 6 bases from V and 6 bases from J, leaving 17 bases between. CDR3 DNA sequence: TGTGCCAGCAGATCCCAGGGATTACTTTATGAAAAACTGTTTTTT. This sequence encodes CASRSQGLLYEKLFF.

The chain links TRBV5-1 to TRBJ2-5; TRBD1 matches 11 bases. J was trimmed by 5 bases and V by 4 bases; bases with no gene match: 7. Germline V gene lookup returns CDR1 SGHRS and CDR2 YFSETQ. CDR3 length: 15 amino acids. Here the CDR3 DNA reads TGCGCCAGCAGCCTGGGACAGGGGGGAATGGAGACCCAGTACTTC. Translated, it gives CASSLGQGGMETQYF.

This clone was recorded a few times. The genes are TRBV19 and TRBJ1-5, with 7 bases matching TRBD1. The length of the CDR3 is 15 residues. CDR1 and CDR2 from the germline V gene are LNHDA and SQIVND (reference sequence). The J segment lost 4 bases and the V segment lost 2 bases, leaving 5 bases of the junction unmatched. The CDR3 sequence is CASSIFGTENQPQHF. The DNA of the CDR3 is TGTGCCAGTAGTATATTTGGGACAGAAAATCAGCCCCAGCATTTT.

This clone was counted only a few times. The V and J genes are TRBV1 and TRBJ2-1; TRBD2 reflects the table's D call only, with no check against the DNA. TRBV1 is a known pseudogene. CDR3 length equals 15 residues. This chain's CDR3 is CTSSGEPGLDNEQFF. The CDR3, as DNA: TGCACCAGCAGCGGAGAGCCGGGACTAGACAATGAGCAGTTCTTC.

J is TRBJ2-3 and V is TRBV10-3, with 10 bases aligning to TRBD2. The CDR3 extends over 18 amino acids. Germline V lookup: CDR1 ENHRY, CDR2 SYGVKD. Losses at the gene ends were 2 bases for V and 0 bases for J; bases not matched to a gene: 8. Here the CDR3 DNA reads TGTGCCATCAGTGAGGAAGCGGGGGGGATAACTAGCACAGATACGCAGTATTTT. It is translated as CAISEEAGGITSTDTQYF.

The chain has TRBV4-1 and TRBJ1-4; D not certain. The CDR3 is 15 amino acids. Per the germline V gene, CDR1 is MGHRA and CDR2 is YSYEKL. Trimming shortened V by 0 bases and J by 7 bases, and 12 bases separated the two germline ends. This CDR3 is CASSQEKTGSEKLFF. The DNA for the CDR3 is TGCGCCAGCAGCCAAGAAAAGACGGGGAGTGAAAAACTGTTTTTT.